These 21 T cell receptor beta chains were all obtained from the same sample, sequenced in a study of T cell responses to AZD1222 COVID-19 vaccine. Using immunoSEQ multiplex PCR, the repertoire was profiled, and TCRdb retains in-frame clones only, with some absent. The sample shows around 120,000 clones, 92% of them seen only once. Sequenced here: peripheral blood, sampled on day 0 of AZD1222 vaccination. The receptors originated from an adult in good health.

This clone has only one observation. This chain links TRBV5-5 with TRBJ2-3, with 10 bases aligning to TRBD2. Germline-derived CDR1 and CDR2 are SGHKS and YYEKEE (reference sequence). CDR3 length equals 15 residues. V was clipped by 5 bases and J by 3 bases; unmatched bases: 6. In DNA, the CDR3 is TGTGCCAGCAGTTCTAGCGGGAGTCGGACAGATACGCAGTATTTT. Protein sequence: CASSSSGSRTDTQYF.

The chain is built from TRBV6-2 or TRBV6-3 and TRBJ2-7, with 12 bases fitting TRBD2. The CDR3 has 15 amino acids. CDR1 MNHEY and CDR2 SVGEGT come from the germline V gene. The V and J ends lost 4 bases and 2 bases, in that order; junction bases with no gene match: 3. The CDR3 is CASSSSSGGAYEQYF. DNA of the CDR3: TGTGCCAGCAGTTCATCTAGCGGGGGGGCCTACGAGCAGTACTTC.

The V call is TRBV11-2, the J call TRBJ2-1; perhaps TRBD2 as D (6 bases). The CDR3 spans 15 residues. V was cut by 2 bases and J by 1 base, with 9 bases left in between. CDR1 is SGHAT, CDR2 FQNNGV, per germline. DNA for the CDR3: TGTGCCAGCAGCTTATTGCGGGGATCCTACAATGAGCAGTTCTTC. It codes for CASSLLRGSYNEQFF.

The rearrangement links TRBV9 to TRBJ1-4, with 8 nucleotides matching TRBD1. The junction had 5 bases not matched to a gene; V was cut back by 3 bases and J by 7 bases. CDR1 is SGDLS, CDR2 YYNGEE, per germline. The CDR3 is made up of 14 amino acids. CDR3 bases: TGTGCCAGCAGCGAGGGACAGGATTCTGAAAAACTGTTTTTT. It translates to CASSEGQDSEKLFF.

This chain uses TRBV3-1 (or the pseudogene TRBV3-2) with TRBJ2-2; D unresolved. The CDR3 has 16 amino acids. Per the germline V gene, CDR1 is LGHDT and CDR2 is YNNKEL (reference sequence). The V end was cut by 0 bases, the J end by 2 bases, with 10 bases between. The CDR3 nucleotides read TGTGCCAGCAGCCAAGATCGCCTAGTAAACACCGGGGAGCTGTTTTTT. It yields the protein CASSQDRLVNTGELFF.

V and J are TRBV28 and TRBJ2-1; D perhaps matches TRBD1 (6 bases). CDR3 length: 15 amino acids. V was trimmed by 5 bases and J by 3 bases, leaving 14 bases between them. Germline V gene data show CDR1 as MDHEN and CDR2 as SYDVKM. Here the CDR3 DNA reads TGTGCCAGCAGTGGACCCGGGACAAACTACAATGAGCAGTTCTTC. This translates into CASSGPGTNYNEQFF.

This chain links TRBV29-1 with TRBJ1-2; TRBD1 matches 9 bases. Germline V gene sequence: CDR1 SQVTM, CDR2 ANQGSEA. CDR3 length: 12 amino acids. V shed 8 bases, J shed 4 bases, and the junction held 5 bases outside the gene matches. CDR3 sequence: CSLLGQGYGYTF. The CDR3, as DNA: TGCAGCCTCTTGGGACAGGGCTATGGCTACACCTTC.

The chain links TRBV29-1 to TRBJ1-3; TRBD1 might be the D (5 bases). V was shortened by 5 bases and J by 0 bases, with 17 bases between the two germline ends. The CDR3 has 16 amino acids. Per germline, CDR1 SQVTM and CDR2 ANQGSEA. The CDR3 region has the DNA TGCAGCGTTCTAGGACAAACCCAGAGCTCTGGAAACACCATATATTTT. Translated, it gives CSVLGQTQSSGNTIYF.

J is TRBJ2-2 and V is TRBV5-1, with 10 bases matching TRBD1. CDR3 size: 16 residues. Germline V CDR1 and CDR2: SGHRS, YFSETQ. V was pared by 7 bases and J by 4 bases, with 10 bases of the junction left unmatched. The chain's CDR3 is CASQVGDRGPTGELFF. CDR3 sequence (DNA): TGCGCCAGCCAGGTAGGGGACAGGGGTCCCACCGGGGAGCTGTTTTTT.

The rearrangement links TRBV6-5 to TRBJ2-5; D remains ambiguous. Trimming shortened V by 0 bases and J by 1 base, and 9 bases separated the two germline ends. From germline, CDR1 is MNHEY and CDR2 SVGAGI. The length of the CDR3 is 15 residues. The CDR3 protein is CASSYSLAVQETQYF. The CDR3 DNA reads TGTGCCAGCAGTTACTCTCTGGCCGTCCAAGAGACCCAGTACTTC.

The V and J genes are TRBV2 and TRBJ1-2; maybe TRBD1 (6 bases). Germline V gene lookup returns CDR1 SNHLY and CDR2 FYNNEI. V was clipped by 5 bases and J by 4 bases, with 17 bases between them. The CDR3 sequence is 15 residues long. CDR3: CASSPLRTEAYGYTF. The CDR3 region has the DNA TGTGCCAGCAGTCCCCTCCGGACAGAAGCCTATGGCTACACCTTC.

This rearrangement joins TRBV27 to TRBJ2-7, with D tentatively TRBD2 (6 bases). This CDR3 comprises 15 residues. V was trimmed by 5 bases and J by 3 bases, leaving 17 bases between them. The germline V gene has CDR1 MNHEY and CDR2 SMNVEV (reference sequence). CDR3 nucleotide sequence: TGTGCCAGCAGTCCAAGGAGGGGCGGAGGCTACGAGCAGTACTTC. The encoded protein is CASSPRRGGGYEQYF.

The chain links TRBV18 to TRBJ1-2; 10 positions match TRBD1. The junction had 7 bases not matched to a gene; V was cut back by 3 bases and J by 0 bases. CDR3 size: 17 residues. Germline CDR1 is KGHSH and CDR2 is LQKENI. CDR3 in DNA: TGTGCCAGCTCACCGCAACCGGGACAGGGGTCTAACTATGGCTACACCTTC. Translation: CASSPQPGQGSNYGYTF.

The V and J genes are TRBV5-4 and TRBJ2-1; D possibly matches TRBD1 or TRBD2 (5 bases each). Germline loops: CDR1 SGHNT, CDR2 YYREEE (reference sequence). The germline V and J ends were trimmed by 4 bases and 0 bases, with 14 bases remaining between them. CDR3 length: 16 amino acids. The CDR3 is CASSPGTHFSYNEQFF. The DNA of the CDR3 is TGTGCCAGCAGCCCCGGGACCCACTTCTCCTACAATGAGCAGTTCTTC.

This chain joins TRBV28 and TRBJ1-2; D uncertain. Germline CDR1 is MDHEN and CDR2 is SYDVKM. The CDR3 has 13 residues. V lost 9 bases to trimming and J lost 4 bases, with 15 bases between them. The CDR3 loop is CASGERAAYGYTF. The CDR3 nucleotides read TGTGCCAGTGGGGAAAGGGCGGCCTATGGCTACACCTTC.

The V call is TRBV28, the J call TRBJ1-1, with TRBD1 as a possible D gene (5 bases). There are 14 residues in the CDR3. V was pared by 6 bases and J by 0 bases, with 11 bases between. Germline values: CDR1 MDHEN, CDR2 SYDVKM. This CDR3 is CASRVVGVNTEAFF. For the CDR3, the DNA is TGTGCCAGCAGGGTCGTGGGGGTGAACACTGAAGCTTTCTTT.

This clone was seen a single time. The rearrangement joins TRBV5-6 to TRBJ1-1; the D gene is possibly TRBD1 (6 bases). Germline CDR1 is SGHDT and CDR2 is YYEEEE. V was cut by 3 bases and J by 1 base, with 19 bases left in between. This CDR3 is built from 17 residues. CDR3: CASSSIQTGPGNTEAFF. The CDR3 DNA reads TGTGCCAGCAGCTCGATTCAGACAGGCCCCGGGAACACTGAAGCTTTCTTT.

V usage is TRBV28 and J usage is TRBJ1-6; D is unresolved. Germline CDR1 MDHEN, CDR2 SYDVKM. This CDR3 spans 14 amino acids. Trimming pared 5 bases from V and 5 bases from J, leaving 10 bases between. The CDR3 nucleotides are TGTGCCAGCAGTATCCTACAGAATAATTCACCCCTCCACTTT. Translated, it gives CASSILQNNSPLHF.

The rearrangement uses TRBV4-3 and TRBJ2-3; tentative D call: TRBD1 (6 bases). Germline values: CDR1 LGHNA, CDR2 YSLEER. The CDR3 covers 17 residues. Deletions cut 1 base from V and 1 base from J, with 15 bases between. The CDR3 nucleotides read TGCGCCAGCAGCCAAGTACAGGGTTTTTTCGGCACAGATACGCAGTATTTT. Residues: CASSQVQGFFGTDTQYF.

The chain combines TRBV7-8 with TRBJ2-7; 7 bases are shared with TRBD1. CDR3 size: 16 residues. CDR1 is SGHVS, CDR2 FQNEAQ, per germline. Trimming took 7 bases from V and 1 from J; bases not matched to a gene: 13. CDR3 residues: CASTPRQGRNSYEQYF. The CDR3 DNA follows: TGTGCCAGCACCCCTCGACAGGGCCGGAATTCCTACGAGCAGTACTTC.

The chain uses TRBV18 and TRBJ1-5, with D maybe TRBD1 (5 bases). The CDR3 contains 16 residues. Trimming removed 2 bases at V and 7 bases at J, with 18 bases between. Germline V CDR1 and CDR2: KGHSH, LQKENI. The CDR3 here is CASSPGGLDPGQPQHF. Written as DNA, the CDR3 is TGTGCCAGCTCACCAGGGGGTTTGGACCCGGGCCAGCCCCAGCATTTT.